A single TCR beta chain is shown here with its context. Its antigen is not known. The data are from a study of metastatic and nonmetastatic thyroid tumors. The study, taken as a whole, reports: Benign nodules were reported to have significantly lower TCR beta diversity than malignant thyroid tumors, in blood and tumor.

Thyroid surgery took place with no prior treatment in any patient. Through MiXCR, TCRdb re-clonotyped the PCR reads. Of roughly 18,000 clones listed, 30% to 35% were seen once; the top ten hold around a fifth. Material: adjacent normal tissue. The TCR originated in a female donor with papillary thyroid cancer or a benign thyroid nodule (not recorded which). Some clones in this sample may be carry-over from other donors' samples.

The CDR3, as DNA: TGTGCCAGCAGTTTATTTGGGACCCCCCAAGAGACCCAGTACTTC. It yields the protein CASSLFGTPQETQYF. The rearrangement uses TRBV27 and TRBJ2-5; the D call may be TRBD1 or TRBD2 (5 bases each). Trimming shortened V by 1 base and J by 1 base, and 10 bases separated the two germline ends. This CDR3 spans 15 amino acids. The germline CDR1 and CDR2 sequences are MNHEY and SMNVEV (reference sequence).